Below, 16 T cell receptor beta chains from the same sample are listed, as sequenced in a study of response to subunit inactivated influenza vaccine. TCRdb fed the RT-PCR reads into MiXCR, producing one record per CDR3 protein. The sample contains approximately 300,000 distinct CDR3 sequences, over 20% of which appear only once. The specimen was PBMCs from blood, collected about 19 months after vaccination. These receptors originate from a man aged 45-69 years who received an inactivated influenza vaccine.

This clonotype was seen more than once but under ten times. The V and J genes are TRBV7-2 and TRBJ1-2; possible D gene TRBD1, 6 bases. The CDR3 consists of 13 residues. Germline CDR1 and CDR2: SGHTA and FQGNSA. The V gene lost 5 bases and the J gene lost 5 bases, with 12 bases spanning the gap. CDR3 loop: CASSVQGKYGYTF. In DNA form, the CDR3 reads TGTGCCAGCAGCGTCCAGGGGAAGTATGGCTACACCTTC.

Many counts were recorded for this clonotype. The chain joins TRBV20-1 to TRBJ1-1; D gene unclear. CDR1 and CDR2 (germline): DFQATT, SNEGSKA (reference sequence). V lost 5 bases to trimming and J lost 3 bases, with 16 bases between them. CDR3 size: 14 residues. Here the CDR3 DNA reads TGCAGTGCTGGGAGTGCTCTATCGGACACTGAAGCTTTCTTT. It translates to CSAGSALSDTEAFF.

The genes are TRBV2 and TRBJ2-7, with 8 nucleotides matching TRBD1. The trim removed 9 bases at V and 0 bases at J, leaving 13 bases unmatched. Germline V gives CDR1 SNHLY, CDR2 FYNNEI. The CDR3 has 16 residues. CDR3 protein: CASRTGPHFSSYEQYF. The CDR3 DNA reads TGTGCCAGTCGGACAGGGCCTCATTTTAGCTCCTACGAGCAGTACTTC.

In DNA, the CDR3 is TGTGCCAGCAGCCCAGGACTAGCGGGAATTAGGGAGCTGTTTTTT. It specifies CASSPGLAGIRELFF. The rearrangement joins TRBV7-3 to TRBJ2-2; 12 bases are shared with TRBD2. This CDR3 is 15 amino acids long. CDR1 is SGHTA, CDR2 FQGTGA, per germline. V dropped 5 bases and J dropped 9; count of bases not matched to a gene: 7.

The sample holds a few counts of this clonotype. This chain links TRBV5-1 with TRBJ2-5; D is unresolved. CDR3 size: 13 residues. Trimming removed 2 bases at V and 10 bases at J, with 15 bases between. Germline V gene lookup returns CDR1 SGHRS and CDR2 YFSETQ. The CDR3 loop reads CASSLGTPGIQYF. The DNA of the CDR3 is TGCGCCAGCAGCTTAGGCACACCTGGGATCCAGTACTTC.

J is TRBJ1-3 and V is TRBV11-2; TRBD1 matches at 8 bases. The CDR3 contains 16 residues. Germline V gene sequence: CDR1 SGHAT, CDR2 FQNNGV. V lost 1 base, J lost 1 base, and 3 bases stayed unmatched. The CDR3, as DNA: TGTGCCAGCAGCTTAGGCGACAGGGGATCTGGAAACACCATATATTTT. Its protein is CASSLGDRGSGNTIYF. Combining the CDR3 with reference TRBV11-2 and TRBJ1-3 gives the whole variable domain EAGVAQSPRYKIIEKRQSVAFWCNPISGHATLYWYQQILGQGPKLLIQFQNNGVVDDSQLPKDRFSAERLKGVDSTLKIQPAKLEDSAVYLCASSLGDRGSGNTIYFGEGSWLTVV.

This clonotype was counted a few times. The chain combines TRBV4-1 with TRBJ1-3, with D perhaps TRBD1 (5 bases). The germline CDR1 and CDR2 sequences are MGHRA and YSYEKL. The ends were cut back, 1 base at V and 7 bases at J, with 23 bases in the middle. The CDR3 is 18 residues long. CDR3 DNA: TGCGCCAGCAGCCAAGTCACCCCTGGGACCCTCATGGAGAACACCATATATTTT. Amino acid sequence: CASSQVTPGTLMENTIYF.

Concerning this clonotype: The junction departs from the called germline gene at one end, perhaps through a read error. This chain links TRBV20-1 with TRBJ2-2; TRBD1 aligns across 8 bases. CDR3 length: 14 amino acids. Germline CDR1 reads DFQATT; CDR2 reads SNEGSKA (reference sequence). CDR3 coding DNA: TGCAGTGCTAGGGACAGGGTGAACACCGGGGCGCTGTTTTTT. Encoded protein: CSARDRVNTGALFF.

Only a few counts were recorded for this clonotype. The rearrangement joins TRBV28 to TRBJ2-3, with D unclear. CDR1 and CDR2 from the germline V gene are MDHEN and SYDVKM. The CDR3 consists of 15 residues. Trimming removed 6 bases at V and 0 bases at J, with 13 bases between. CDR3 residues: CASSVALRSTDTQYF. In nucleotides, the CDR3 is TGTGCCAGCAGCGTGGCTTTACGAAGCACAGATACGCAGTATTTT.

This clonotype has just a few counts. The chain joins TRBV2 to TRBJ2-7; no clear D. Germline assignment: CDR1 SNHLY and CDR2 FYNNEI. The length of the CDR3 is 14 residues. The V gene lost 2 bases and the J gene lost 2 bases, with 10 bases spanning the gap. CDR3 sequence reads: CASSETRTPYEQYF. In nucleotides, the CDR3 is TGTGCCAGCAGTGAAACCAGAACTCCCTACGAGCAGTACTTC. The full variable domain, with the rest looked up from reference TRBV2 and TRBJ2-7, is EPEVTQTPSHQVTQMGQEVILRCVPISNHLYFYWYRQILGQKVEFLVSFYNNEISEKSEIFDDQFSVERPDGSNFTLKIRSTKLEDSAMYFCASSETRTPYEQYFGPGTRLTVT.

CDR3 sequence (DNA): TGTGCCAGCAGTGTACAGCCCCTGAACACTGAAGCTTTCTTT. Encoded protein: CASSVQPLNTEAFF. The J gene is TRBJ1-1, the V gene TRBV2; D gene unclear. This CDR3 is 14 amino acids long. CDR1 and CDR2 from the germline V gene are SNHLY and FYNNEI. The ends were cut back, 4 bases at V and 0 bases at J, with 9 bases in the middle. The variable domain in full, completed from reference TRBV2 and TRBJ1-1, reads EPEVTQTPSHQVTQMGQEVILRCVPISNHLYFYWYRQILGQKVEFLVSFYNNEISEKSEIFDDQFSVERPDGSNFTLKIRSTKLEDSAMYFCASSVQPLNTEAFFGQGTRLTVV.

The chain carries TRBV4-2 and TRBJ2-2; TRBD2 might be the D (6 bases). CDR3 length equals 17 residues. V lost 0 bases to trimming and J lost 0 bases, with 11 bases between them. CDR1 and CDR2 from the germline V gene are LGHNA and YNFKEQ. CDR3 nucleotides: TGTGCCAGCAGCCAAGATGGGGCGGGGTCGAACACCGGGGAGCTGTTTTTT. It codes for CASSQDGAGSNTGELFF.

This clonotype was found a few times. The V and J genes are TRBV29-1 and TRBJ2-1; TRBD1 might be the D (6 bases). The CDR3 has 15 residues. Trimming removed 6 bases at V and 1 base at J, with 16 bases between. The germline CDR1 and CDR2 sequences are SQVTM and ANQGSEA. The CDR3 DNA is TGCAGCGTCGCCACAGGGATCCGGTCCTACAATGAGCAGTTCTTC. Translating it yields CSVATGIRSYNEQFF.

This clonotype was seen only a few times. In DNA form, the CDR3 reads TGTGCCAGCAGTTACTCGACGGCGGCCAACACTGAAGCTTTCTTT. Protein sequence: CASSYSTAANTEAFF. This sequence joins TRBV6-5 and TRBJ1-1; D uncertain. The V end was cut by 0 bases, the J end by 2 bases, with 10 bases between. Germline CDR1 and CDR2: MNHEY and SVGAGI. The CDR3 totals 15 residues.

CDR3 sequence: CASSQGRGGAQHF. The CDR3 DNA reads as TGTGCCAGCAGCCAGGGTCGGGGGGGAGCCCAGCATTTT. This chain connects TRBV3-1 to TRBJ1-5; possibly TRBD1 for D (5 bases). The germline V gene encodes CDR1 LGHDT and CDR2 YNNKEL (reference sequence). V lost 3 bases, J lost 11 bases, and 14 bases lay in between. CDR3 length: 13 residues. Complete variable domain (other parts from reference TRBV3-1 and TRBJ1-5): DTAVSQTPKYLVTQMGNDKSIKCEQNLGHDTMYWYKQDSKKFLKIMFSYNNKELIINETVPNRFSPKSPDKAHLNLHINSLELGDSAVYFCASSQGRGGAQHFGDGTRLSIL.

V gene TRBV29-1 combines with J gene TRBJ2-3; D is undetermined. Trimming pared 7 bases from V and 1 base from J, leaving 9 bases between. The CDR3 spans 12 residues. Per the germline V gene, CDR1 is SQVTM and CDR2 is ANQGSEA. CDR3 sequence (DNA): TGCAGCGCACAAAGAGGCACAGATACGCAGTATTTT. Its translation is CSAQRGTDTQYF.